The clone carrying this T cell receptor beta chain was counted ten times or more. Its antigen is currently unknown. The data originate from a study of CD8 T cells in ankylosing spondylitis. Regarding the study as a whole: Researchers reportedly found disease-linked clones significantly enriched in matched ankylosing spondylitis synovial fluid. The study identified a TCR beta motif of seven or eight highly homologous variants that appeared characteristic of ankylosing spondylitis blood.

V was clipped by 5 bases and J by 6 bases, with 13 bases between them. The CDR3 has 13 amino acids. Germline V gives CDR1 MNHNS, CDR2 SASEGT. TCRdb fed the 5' RACE reads into MiXCR, producing one record per CDR3 protein. The sample shows some 200,000 distinct CDR3 sequences, about a quarter of them seen only once. This chain joins TRBV6-1 and TRBJ1-2, with D perhaps matching TRBD1 (6 bases). The specimen was blood, either unsorted or a sorted T cell fraction (not recorded which). This receptor was taken from a male donor with ankylosing spondylitis or in good health (not recorded which). CDR3 amino acids: CASSPRDINGYTF. CDR3 nucleotides: TGTGCCAGCAGTCCCCGGGACATAAATGGCTACACCTTC.